Listed below are T cell receptor beta chains from one sample, sequenced in a study of blood T cell repertoires in COVID-19. Sequenced by immunoSEQ multiplex PCR; TCRdb stores in-frame clones only, minus some. Of fewer than 65,000 clones listed, about 89% are singletons. Sequencing was carried out using peripheral blood. The receptors come from a woman aged 55-69 years with active or convalescent COVID-19. The CDR3 runs from the conserved cysteine through the conserved F or W. D genes are given only for firm matches. Only part of the rows carry a size: once, few, many, or a class if the clone is expanded.

d_call	clone_size	j_call	v_call	cdr3_aa	cdr3_nt
-	few	TRBJ1-5	TRBV6-6	CASSYSYRDEPQHF	TGTGCCAGCAGTTACTCCTACAGGGATGAGCCCCAGCATTTT
TRBD1	-	TRBJ1-2	TRBV28	CASKTGGSNYGYTF	TGTGCCAGCAAAACAGGGGGCTCGAACTATGGCTACACCTTC
-	-	TRBJ1-3	TRBV28	CASGGGSSSGNTIYF	TGTGCCAGTGGGGGAGGGTCGAGCTCTGGAAACACCATATATTTT
-	-	TRBJ1-2	TRBV4-2	CASSQGVVGGAGYTF	TGTGCCAGCAGCCAAGGCGTGGTAGGGGGGGCTGGCTACACCTTC
TRBD1	-	TRBJ1-2	TRBV9	CASTRGVTGGNGYTF	TGTGCCAGCACCCGTGGTGTGACAGGGGGCAATGGCTACACCTTC
-	-	TRBJ1-5	TRBV6-2/TRBV6-3	CASSYSGVGADQPQHF	TGTGCCAGCAGTTACTCGGGTGTAGGGGCGGATCAGCCCCAGCATTTT
TRBD1	-	TRBJ2-7	TRBV30	CAWSVGDRKGQYF	TGTGCCTGGAGTGTAGGGGACAGAAAAGGGCAGTACTTC
-	-	TRBJ1-1	TRBV7-2	CASSSRENTEAFF	TGTGCCAGCAGCTCGCGGGAGAACACTGAAGCTTTCTTT
-	-	TRBJ2-7	TRBV7-9	CASSLGGPYEQYF	TGTGCCAGCAGCTTAGGCGGGCCCTACGAGCAGTACTTC
-	-	TRBJ2-1	TRBV5-4	CASSLGQGLYNEQFF	TGTGCCAGCAGCTTGGGGCAGGGCCTCTACAATGAGCAGTTCTTC
-	-	TRBJ1-2	TRBV10-3	CAINNQGNYGYTF	TGTGCCATAAACAACCAGGGGAACTATGGCTACACCTTC
-	-	TRBJ2-1	TRBV30	CAWTRSPHNEQFF	TGTGCCTGGACGAGGTCCCCACACAATGAGCAGTTCTTC
-	-	TRBJ1-1	TRBV15	CATRQSPLNTEAFF	TGTGCCACCAGACAGTCCCCATTGAACACTGAAGCTTTCTTT
-	-	TRBJ1-2	TRBV19	CATDGRGYGYTF	TGTGCCACCGACGGAAGGGGCTATGGCTACACCTTC
TRBD2	few	TRBJ2-1	TRBV19	CASSILAGDYNEQFF	TGTGCCAGTAGTATACTAGCGGGGGACTACAATGAGCAGTTCTTC
-	-	TRBJ1-1	TRBV14	CASSQVQWSRLEPTF	TGTGCCAGCAGCCAAGTGCAGTGGAGCAGACTTGAACCGACCTTT
TRBD1	-	TRBJ1-1	TRBV7-6	CASSLLGGARNTEAFF	TGTGCCAGCAGCTTACTAGGGGGCGCGCGGAACACTGAAGCTTTCTTT
-	once	TRBJ2-3	TRBV15	CATSRDYRSGTDTQYF	TGTGCCACCAGCAGAGATTATCGTTCGGGCACAGATACGCAGTATTTT
-	-	TRBJ2-7	TRBV4-1	CASSRDGHPYEQYF	TGCGCCAGCAGCCGAGACGGACACCCTTACGAGCAGTACTTC
TRBD2	few	TRBJ2-3	TRBV4-1	CASSYSGDTDTQYF	TGCGCCAGCAGCTACAGCGGGGACACAGATACGCAGTATTTT
TRBD2	-	TRBJ2-5	TRBV27	CASSPQWEGGRQTQYF	TGTGCCAGCAGTCCCCAGTGGGAGGGCGGGAGGCAGACCCAGTACTTC
-	-	TRBJ2-7	TRBV9	CASSAATGYEQYF	TGTGCCAGCAGCGCTGCGACGGGCTACGAGCAGTACTTC